This note documents a single T cell receptor beta chain sequence. The assay was immunoSEQ multiplex PCR, and TCRdb's table has in-frame clones only and misses some. Here the sample spans 95,000 to 150,000 clones, roughly 89% being singletons. Trimming stripped 0 bases from V and 5 bases from J, with 17 bases between. CDR3 length: 17 residues. Germline CDR1 and CDR2: LNHDA and SQIVND (reference sequence). This sample was included in a study of T cell responses to AZD1222 COVID-19 vaccine. Sequences were derived from peripheral blood, sampled on day 0 of AZD1222 vaccination. The chain has TRBV19 and TRBJ1-5, with D possibly matching TRBD1 (6 bases). The receptor was isolated from an adult in good health. CDR3 sequence (DNA): TGTGCCAGTAGTATAGATGGCGGGAGGGGGATGGATCAGCCCCAGCATTTT. Its translation: CASSIDGGRGMDQPQHF.